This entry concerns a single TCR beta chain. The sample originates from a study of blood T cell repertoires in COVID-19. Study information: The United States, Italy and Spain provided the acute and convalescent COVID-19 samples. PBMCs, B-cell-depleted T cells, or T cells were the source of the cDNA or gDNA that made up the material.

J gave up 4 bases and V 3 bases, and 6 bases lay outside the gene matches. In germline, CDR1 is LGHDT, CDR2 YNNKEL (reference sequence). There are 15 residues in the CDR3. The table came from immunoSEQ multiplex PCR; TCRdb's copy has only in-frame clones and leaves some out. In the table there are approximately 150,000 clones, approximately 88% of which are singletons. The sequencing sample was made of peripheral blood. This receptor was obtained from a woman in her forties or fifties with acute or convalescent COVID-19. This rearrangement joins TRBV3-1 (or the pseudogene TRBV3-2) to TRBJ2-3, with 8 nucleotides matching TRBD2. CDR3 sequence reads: CASSQSGGAADTQYF. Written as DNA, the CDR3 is TGTGCCAGCAGCCAGTCCGGGGGGGCGGCAGATACGCAGTATTTT.